This T cell receptor (beta chain) appears in the sequencing data of a study of cytomegalovirus exposure and HLA in healthy donors. Study details: The study placed less than 90% of its 398 genotyped donors in the Caucasian-associated ancestry cluster.

About this clone itself: Its antigen is as yet unknown.

Looked up from germline, CDR1 is SGDLS and CDR2 is YYNGEE. Trimming took off 3 bases at V and 2 bases at J, with 6 bases between the two ends. The CDR3 is made up of 13 amino acids. Study-level points and caveats: According to a later analysis, donors in an Asian-associated ancestry cluster reportedly had fewer N-insertions than the roughly 670-donor mean. Sequences of the TCR beta chain were said to predict the HLA-A and HLA-B alleles of most subjects accurately.

The PCR contained 60 Vbeta and 13 Jbeta primers. Measured with immunoSEQ multiplex PCR; TCRdb has only the in-frame clones, and not every one. Among more than 85,000 clones listed, 83% were seen once. The chain couples TRBV9 to TRBJ2-1, with a weak D call TRBD2 (5 bases). The sequence derives from a man in his late teens or twenties in good health and CMV-seronegative. Sequencing used PBMCs. The CDR3 region has the DNA TGTGCCAGCAGCGAGACTACCTACAATGAGCAGTTCTTC. As protein: CASSETTYNEQFF.